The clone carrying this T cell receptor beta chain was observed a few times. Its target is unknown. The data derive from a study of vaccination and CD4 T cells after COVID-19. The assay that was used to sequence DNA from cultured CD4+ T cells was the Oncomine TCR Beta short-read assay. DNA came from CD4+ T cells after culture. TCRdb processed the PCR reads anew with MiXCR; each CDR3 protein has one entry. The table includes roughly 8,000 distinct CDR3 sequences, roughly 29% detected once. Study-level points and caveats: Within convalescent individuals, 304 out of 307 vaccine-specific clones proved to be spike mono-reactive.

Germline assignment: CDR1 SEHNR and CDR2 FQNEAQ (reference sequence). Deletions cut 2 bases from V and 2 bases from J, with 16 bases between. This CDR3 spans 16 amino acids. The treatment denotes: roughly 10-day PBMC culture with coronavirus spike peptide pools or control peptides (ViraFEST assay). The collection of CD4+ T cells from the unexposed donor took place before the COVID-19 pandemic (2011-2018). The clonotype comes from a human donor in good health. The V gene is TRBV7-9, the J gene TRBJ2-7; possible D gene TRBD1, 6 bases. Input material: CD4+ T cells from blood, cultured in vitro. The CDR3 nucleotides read TGTGCCAGCAGCTTAATCCTGACAGGTGGGACCTACGAGCAGTACTTC. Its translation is CASSLILTGGTYEQYF.